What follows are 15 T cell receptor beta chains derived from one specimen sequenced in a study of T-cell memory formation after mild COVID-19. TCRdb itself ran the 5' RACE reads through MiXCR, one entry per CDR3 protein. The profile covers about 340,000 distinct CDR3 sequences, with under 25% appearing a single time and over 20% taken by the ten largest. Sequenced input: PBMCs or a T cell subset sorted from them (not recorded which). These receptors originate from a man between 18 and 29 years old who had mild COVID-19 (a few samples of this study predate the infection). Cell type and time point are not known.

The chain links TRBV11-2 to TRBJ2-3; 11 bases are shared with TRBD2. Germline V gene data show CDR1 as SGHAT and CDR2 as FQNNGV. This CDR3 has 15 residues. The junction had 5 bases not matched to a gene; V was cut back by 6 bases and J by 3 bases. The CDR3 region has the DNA TGTGCCAGCAGACCGACTAGCGGGAATACAGATACGCAGTATTTT. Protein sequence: CASRPTSGNTDTQYF.

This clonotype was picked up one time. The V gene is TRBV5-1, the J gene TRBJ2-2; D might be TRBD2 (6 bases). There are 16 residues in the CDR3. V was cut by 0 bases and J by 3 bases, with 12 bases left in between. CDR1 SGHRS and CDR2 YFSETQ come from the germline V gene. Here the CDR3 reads CASSLAGGADTGELFF. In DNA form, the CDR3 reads TGCGCCAGCAGCTTGGCCGGCGGGGCGGACACCGGGGAGCTGTTTTTT.

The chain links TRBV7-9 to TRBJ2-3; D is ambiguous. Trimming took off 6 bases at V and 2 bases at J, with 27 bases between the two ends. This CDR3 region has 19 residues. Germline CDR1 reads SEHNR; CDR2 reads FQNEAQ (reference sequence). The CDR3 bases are TGTGCCAGCAGTTCGATGACCCGCCTTCAGGAATCTCCCACAGATACGCAGTATTTT. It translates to CASSSMTRLQESPTDTQYF.

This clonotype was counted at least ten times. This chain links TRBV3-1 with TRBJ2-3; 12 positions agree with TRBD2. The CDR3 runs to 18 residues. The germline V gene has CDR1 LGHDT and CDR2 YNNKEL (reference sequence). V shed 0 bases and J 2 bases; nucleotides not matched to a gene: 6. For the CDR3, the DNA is TGTGCCAGCAGCCAAGATCTAGCGGGGGGGCCAATCACAGATACGCAGTATTTT. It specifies CASSQDLAGGPITDTQYF.

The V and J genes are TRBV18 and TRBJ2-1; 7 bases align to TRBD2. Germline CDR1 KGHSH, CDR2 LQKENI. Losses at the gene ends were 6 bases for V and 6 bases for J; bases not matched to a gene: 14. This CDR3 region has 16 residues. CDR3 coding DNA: TGTGCCAGCTCCCGCTCGGGTCGGGAGGCCTTCAATGAGCAGTTCTTC. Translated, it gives CASSRSGREAFNEQFF.

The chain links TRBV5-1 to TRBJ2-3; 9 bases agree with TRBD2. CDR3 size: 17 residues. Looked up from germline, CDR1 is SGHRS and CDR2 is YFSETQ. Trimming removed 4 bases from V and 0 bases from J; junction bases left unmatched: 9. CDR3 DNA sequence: TGCGCCAGCAGCCCCCGGACTAGCGCGATGAGCACAGATACGCAGTATTTT. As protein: CASSPRTSAMSTDTQYF.

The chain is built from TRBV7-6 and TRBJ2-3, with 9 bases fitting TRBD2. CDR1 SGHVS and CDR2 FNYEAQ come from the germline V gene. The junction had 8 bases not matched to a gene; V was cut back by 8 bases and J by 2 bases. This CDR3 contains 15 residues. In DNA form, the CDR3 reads TGTGCCAGCTCTGGAGCGGGGGGACTCACAGATACGCAGTATTTT. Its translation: CASSGAGGLTDTQYF.

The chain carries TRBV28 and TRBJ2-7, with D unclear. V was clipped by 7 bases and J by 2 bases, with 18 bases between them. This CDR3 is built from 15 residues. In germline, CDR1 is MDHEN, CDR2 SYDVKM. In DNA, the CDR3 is TGTGCCAGCAACCAAGGGAACACCCACCCCTACGAGCAGTACGTC. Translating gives CASNQGNTHPYEQYV.

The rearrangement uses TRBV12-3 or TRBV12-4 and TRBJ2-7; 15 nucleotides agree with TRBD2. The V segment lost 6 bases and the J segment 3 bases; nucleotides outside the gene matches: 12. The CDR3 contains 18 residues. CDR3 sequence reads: CASSGPGTSGGNLYEQYF. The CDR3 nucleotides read TGTGCCAGCAGCGGCCCCGGGACTAGCGGGGGGAACCTCTACGAGCAGTACTTC.

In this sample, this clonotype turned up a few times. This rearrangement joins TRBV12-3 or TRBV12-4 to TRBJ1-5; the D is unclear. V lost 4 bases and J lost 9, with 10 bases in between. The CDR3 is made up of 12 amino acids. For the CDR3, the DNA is TGTGCCAGCAGTTCGGTCAGGACGCCCCAGCATTTT. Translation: CASSSVRTPQHF.

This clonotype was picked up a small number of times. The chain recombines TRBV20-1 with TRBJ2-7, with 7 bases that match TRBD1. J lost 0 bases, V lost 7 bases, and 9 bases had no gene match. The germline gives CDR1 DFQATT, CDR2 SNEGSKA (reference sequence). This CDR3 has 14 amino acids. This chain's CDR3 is CSVNGQDLSYEQYV. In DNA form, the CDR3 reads TGCAGTGTTAATGGACAGGACCTCTCCTACGAGCAGTACGTC.

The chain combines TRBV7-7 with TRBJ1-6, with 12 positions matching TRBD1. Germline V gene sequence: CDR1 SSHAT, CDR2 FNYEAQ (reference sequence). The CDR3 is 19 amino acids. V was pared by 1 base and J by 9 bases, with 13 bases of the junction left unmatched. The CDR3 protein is CASSLDARDRGRKVSPLHF. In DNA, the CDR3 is TGTGCCAGCAGCTTAGATGCGCGGGACAGGGGGCGCAAGGTTTCACCCCTCCACTTT.

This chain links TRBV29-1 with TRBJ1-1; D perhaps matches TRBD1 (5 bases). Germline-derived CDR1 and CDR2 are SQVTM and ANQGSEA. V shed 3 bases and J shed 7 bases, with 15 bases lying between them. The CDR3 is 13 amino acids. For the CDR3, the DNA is TGCAGCGTTGAGACCCTCCGGGGGGGTGAAGCTTTCTTT. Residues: CSVETLRGGEAFF.

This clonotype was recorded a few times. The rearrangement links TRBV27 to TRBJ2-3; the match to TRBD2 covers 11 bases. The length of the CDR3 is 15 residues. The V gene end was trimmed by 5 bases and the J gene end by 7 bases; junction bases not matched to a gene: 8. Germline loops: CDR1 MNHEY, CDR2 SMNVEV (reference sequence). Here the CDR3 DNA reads TGTGCCAGCAGTACTCCGGGACTAGCGGAGCATACGCAGTATTTT. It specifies CASSTPGLAEHTQYF.

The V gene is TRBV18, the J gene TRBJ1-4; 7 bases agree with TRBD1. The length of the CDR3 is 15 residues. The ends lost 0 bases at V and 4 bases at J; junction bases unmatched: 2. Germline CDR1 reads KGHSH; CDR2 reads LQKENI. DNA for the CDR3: TGTGCCAGCTCACCACCGGGACAGATTAATGAAAAACTGTTTTTT. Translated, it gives CASSPPGQINEKLFF.